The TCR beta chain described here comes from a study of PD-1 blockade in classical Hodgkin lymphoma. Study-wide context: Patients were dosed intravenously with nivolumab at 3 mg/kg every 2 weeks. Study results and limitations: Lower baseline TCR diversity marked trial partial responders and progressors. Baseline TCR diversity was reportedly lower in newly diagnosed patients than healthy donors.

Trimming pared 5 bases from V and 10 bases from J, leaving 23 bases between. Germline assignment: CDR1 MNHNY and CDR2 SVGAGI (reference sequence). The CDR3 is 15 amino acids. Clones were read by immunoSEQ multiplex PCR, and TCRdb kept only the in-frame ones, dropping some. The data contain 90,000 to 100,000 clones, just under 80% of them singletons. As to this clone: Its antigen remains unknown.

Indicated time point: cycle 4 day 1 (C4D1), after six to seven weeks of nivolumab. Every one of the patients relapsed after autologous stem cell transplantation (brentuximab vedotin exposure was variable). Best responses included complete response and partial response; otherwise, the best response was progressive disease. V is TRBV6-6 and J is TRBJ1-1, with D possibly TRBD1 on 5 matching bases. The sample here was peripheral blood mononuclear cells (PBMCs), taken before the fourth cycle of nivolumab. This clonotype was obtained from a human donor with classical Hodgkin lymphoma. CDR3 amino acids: CASSRGAPKTVRAFF. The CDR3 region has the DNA TGTGCCAGCAGTCGAGGGGCACCCAAGACAGTGAGAGCTTTCTTT.